The rows below give T cell receptor beta chains drawn from one sample of a study of a mutant IDH1 vaccine in newly diagnosed glioma. TCRdb keeps only in-frame clones here, not all; method: immunoSEQ multiplex PCR. The sample has 20,000 to 25,000 clones, 93% seen once; the top ten hold 1% to 1.5%. The source material was PBMCs, sampled from a glioma patient treated with radiotherapy, temozolomide or both. These receptor sequences come from a man aged 40-55 years with glioma. Each CDR3 is given with its conserved first and last residue. D genes are given only for firm matches. A row's size may be missing; if present it is once, few, many or a size class.

v_gene: TRBV11-3; d_gene: TRBD1; abundance: NA; j_gene: TRBJ1-3; CDR3nt: TGTGCCAGCAGCCCTGGACAGGGGCCAGGAAACACCATATATTTT; CDR3aa: CASSPGQGPGNTIYF
v_gene: TRBV7-3; d_gene: NA; abundance: NA; j_gene: TRBJ1-1; CDR3nt: TGTGCCAGCAGCCTGGACACCGACACTGAAGCTTTCTTT; CDR3aa: CASSLDTDTEAFF
v_gene: TRBV9; d_gene: NA; abundance: NA; j_gene: TRBJ1-6; CDR3nt: TGTGCCAGCAGCGCTTTTGGGAACACTTCACCCCTCCACTTT; CDR3aa: CASSAFGNTSPLHF
v_gene: TRBV23-1; d_gene: TRBD1; abundance: few; j_gene: TRBJ1-2; CDR3nt: TGCGCCAGCAGTCAATTTGGGACAGTGAGCGGCTACACCTTC; CDR3aa: CASSQFGTVSGYTF
v_gene: TRBV5-4; d_gene: NA; abundance: NA; j_gene: TRBJ2-7; CDR3nt: TGTGCCAGCAGCTTGGCTTCCGGGAGCTTAAAAGAGCAGTACTTC; CDR3aa: CASSLASGSLKEQYF
v_gene: TRBV5-1; d_gene: TRBD1; abundance: NA; j_gene: TRBJ1-1; CDR3nt: TGCGCCAGCAGCTTGCAGGGGGCCTATACTGAAGCTTTCTTT; CDR3aa: CASSLQGAYTEAFF
v_gene: TRBV4-2; d_gene: NA; abundance: NA; j_gene: TRBJ2-7; CDR3nt: TGTGCCAGCAGCCAAGATGGGACCCCAAGCGACGAGCAGTACTTC; CDR3aa: CASSQDGTPSDEQYF
v_gene: TRBV10-3; d_gene: TRBD2; abundance: NA; j_gene: TRBJ2-5; CDR3nt: TGTGCCATCGGACAGGAGGGACTAGCGGATCAAGAGACCCAGTACTTC; CDR3aa: CAIGQEGLADQETQYF
v_gene: TRBV27; d_gene: TRBD2; abundance: NA; j_gene: TRBJ2-7; CDR3nt: TGTGCCAGCAAAGTTAGCGGGTCAATCTCCTACGAGCAGTACTTC; CDR3aa: CASKVSGSISYEQYF
v_gene: TRBV5-1; d_gene: TRBD2; abundance: NA; j_gene: TRBJ2-7; CDR3nt: TGCGCCAGCAGCTCGGGACTAGCGGGAGGGGACGAGCAGTACTTC; CDR3aa: CASSSGLAGGDEQYF
v_gene: TRBV30; d_gene: TRBD1; abundance: NA; j_gene: TRBJ1-2; CDR3nt: TGTGCCTGGGTACAGGGGTACTATGGCTACACCTTC; CDR3aa: CAWVQGYYGYTF
v_gene: TRBV25-1; d_gene: NA; abundance: NA; j_gene: TRBJ2-3; CDR3nt: TGTGCCAGCAGTCACGGGGGAGCAGATACGCAGTATTTT; CDR3aa: CASSHGGADTQYF
v_gene: TRBV5-4; d_gene: TRBD1; abundance: NA; j_gene: TRBJ1-1; CDR3nt: TGTGCCAGCAGCCGACCGGGACAGGGGGACATGAACACTGAAGCTTTCTTT; CDR3aa: CASSRPGQGDMNTEAFF
v_gene: TRBV11-3; d_gene: TRBD1; abundance: NA; j_gene: TRBJ1-2; CDR3nt: TGTGCCAGCAGCTTACGTAGACAGGGTTACTATGGCTACACCTTC; CDR3aa: CASSLRRQGYYGYTF
v_gene: TRBV7-2; d_gene: NA; abundance: NA; j_gene: TRBJ2-3; CDR3nt: TGTGCCAGCACCCTTCAGACTGGCACAGATACGCAGTATTTT; CDR3aa: CASTLQTGTDTQYF
v_gene: TRBV6-1; d_gene: NA; abundance: NA; j_gene: TRBJ1-1; CDR3nt: TGTGCCAGCAGTGAACGGGGGGGGAACACTGAAGCTTTCTTT; CDR3aa: CASSERGGNTEAFF